This paragraph covers one T cell receptor (beta chain) sequence. Its antigen remains unidentified. CDR1 is SGHAT and CDR2 is FQNNGV in the germline V gene. This CDR3 has 15 residues. V was trimmed by 5 bases and J by 1 base, leaving 12 bases between them. Naive-designated CD8 cells lacked CD45RO, were positively enriched for CCR7, and omitted terminally differentiated effector memory CD45RA+ cells. Execution of the assay was at deep level. Every subset's genomic DNA went evenly onto several immunoSEQ plates. Authors' data handling: Filtering of immunoSEQ junctional sequences could not match full-length read filtering. The table came from immunoSEQ multiplex PCR; TCRdb's copy has only in-frame clones and leaves some out. The DNA gave D and trimming, while V, J and clone size come from that table. The repertoire has a few million clones, 85% to 95% of them found once; the top ten carry 1.5% to 2%. The data belong to a study of shared clonotypes between healthy human individuals.

Overall study findings and caveats: Approximately 5% of naive CD4 clonotypes were shared across a few donors.

The receptor was derived from a man aged 18 to 30 in good health. Some clones in this sample may be carry-over from other donors' samples. This chain joins TRBV11-2 and TRBJ1-3, with D hard to call. Sequenced input: naive CD8+ T cells from PBMCs. The CDR3 is CASSHERSSGNTIYF. CDR3 nucleotide sequence: TGTGCCAGCAGCCATGAGAGGTCTTCTGGAAACACCATATATTTT.